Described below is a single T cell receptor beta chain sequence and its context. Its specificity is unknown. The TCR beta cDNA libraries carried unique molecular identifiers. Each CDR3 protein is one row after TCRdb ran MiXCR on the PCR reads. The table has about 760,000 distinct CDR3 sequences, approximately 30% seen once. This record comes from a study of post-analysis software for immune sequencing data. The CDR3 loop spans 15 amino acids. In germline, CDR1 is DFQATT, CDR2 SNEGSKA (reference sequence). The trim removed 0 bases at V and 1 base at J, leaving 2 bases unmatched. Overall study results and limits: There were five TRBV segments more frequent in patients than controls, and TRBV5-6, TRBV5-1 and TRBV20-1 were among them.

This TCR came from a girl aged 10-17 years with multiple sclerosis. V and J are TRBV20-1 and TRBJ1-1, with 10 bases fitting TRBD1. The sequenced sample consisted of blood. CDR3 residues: CSARDGDRGNTEAFF. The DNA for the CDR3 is TGCAGTGCTAGAGATGGGGACAGGGGGAACACTGAAGCTTTCTTT.